The 2 T cell receptor beta chains in this list originate from one sample, sequenced in a study of shared clonotypes between healthy human individuals. Only in-frame clones appear in the TCRdb table, and some are missing; sequencing was by immunoSEQ multiplex PCR. The sample contains about 1.5 million clones, about 98% of which appear only once. Sequencing was carried out using naive CD4+ T cells sorted from blood. The subset denotes: CD45RA+ positively selected. These receptors were taken from a man aged 25-45 years in good health.

The chain has TRBV7-2 and TRBJ2-7, with TRBD2 identical over 7 bases. The germline CDR1 and CDR2 sequences are SGHTA and FQGNSA. The V segment lost 4 bases and the J segment 6 bases; nucleotides outside the gene matches: 6. The CDR3 covers 13 residues. The chain's CDR3 is CASSSQLAAEQYF. The CDR3 nucleotides are TGTGCCAGCAGCTCCCAGCTAGCGGCCGAGCAGTACTTC.

V gene TRBV19 combines with J gene TRBJ1-4; D is possibly TRBD1 (6 bases). V was trimmed by 5 bases and J by 5 bases, leaving 12 bases between them. Per the germline V gene, CDR1 is LNHDA and CDR2 is SQIVND (reference sequence). The CDR3 is 14 amino acids. The CDR3, as DNA: TGTGCCAGTAGTGAAGACAGGTGGAATGAAAAACTGTTTTTT. Its translation: CASSEDRWNEKLFF. Looking up the rest from reference TRBV19 and TRBJ1-4 gives the full variable domain: DGGITQSPKYLFRKEGQNVTLSCEQNLNHDAMYWYRQDPGQGLRLIYYSQIVNDFQKGDIAEGYSVSREKKESFPLTVTSAQKNPTAFYLCASSEDRWNEKLFFGSGTQLSVL.